Sequencing of this T cell receptor (beta chain) was carried out in a study of T cell responses to AZD1222 COVID-19 vaccine. Study findings and constraints: Of spike-specific TCRs, nearly half reportedly target regions left unmutated in variants.

As concerns this clone: Its antigen remains unidentified.

The CDR3 consists of 12 residues. V gave up 3 bases and J gave up 10 bases, with 7 bases separating them. Some clones are missing from TCRdb's copy, which holds only in-frame ones; the method was immunoSEQ multiplex PCR. The sample yields about 140,000 clones, around 90% seen once. Source: peripheral blood, taken on day 0 of AZD1222 vaccination. The clonotype was recovered from an adult in good health. The chain links TRBV12-3 or TRBV12-4 to TRBJ1-6; D may be TRBD1 (6 bases). CDR3 in amino acids: CASSFQGSPLHF. The CDR3 bases are TGTGCCAGCAGTTTTCAGGGGTCACCCCTCCACTTT.